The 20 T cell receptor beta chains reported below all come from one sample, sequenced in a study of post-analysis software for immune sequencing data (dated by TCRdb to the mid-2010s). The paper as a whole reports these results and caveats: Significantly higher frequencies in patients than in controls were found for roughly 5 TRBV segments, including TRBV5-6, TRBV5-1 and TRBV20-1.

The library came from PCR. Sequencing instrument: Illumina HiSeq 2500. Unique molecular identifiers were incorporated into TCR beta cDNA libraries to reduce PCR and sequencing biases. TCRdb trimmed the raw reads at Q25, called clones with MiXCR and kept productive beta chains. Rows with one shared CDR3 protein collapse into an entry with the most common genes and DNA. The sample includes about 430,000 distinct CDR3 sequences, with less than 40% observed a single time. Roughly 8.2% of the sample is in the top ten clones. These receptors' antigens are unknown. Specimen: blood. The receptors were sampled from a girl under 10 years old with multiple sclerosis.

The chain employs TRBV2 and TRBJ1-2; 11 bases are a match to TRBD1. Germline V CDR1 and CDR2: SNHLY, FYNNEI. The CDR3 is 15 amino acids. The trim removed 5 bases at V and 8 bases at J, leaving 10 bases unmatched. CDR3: CASSHLGQGAWGYTF. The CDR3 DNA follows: TGTGCCAGCAGTCATTTAGGACAGGGGGCATGGGGCTACACCTTC.

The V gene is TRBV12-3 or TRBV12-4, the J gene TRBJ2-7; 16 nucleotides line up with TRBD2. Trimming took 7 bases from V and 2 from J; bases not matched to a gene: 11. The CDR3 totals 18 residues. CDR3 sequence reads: CASNRSGLAGGYAYEQYF. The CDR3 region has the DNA TGTGCCAGCAACCGATCGGGACTAGCGGGGGGGTATGCCTACGAGCAGTACTTC.

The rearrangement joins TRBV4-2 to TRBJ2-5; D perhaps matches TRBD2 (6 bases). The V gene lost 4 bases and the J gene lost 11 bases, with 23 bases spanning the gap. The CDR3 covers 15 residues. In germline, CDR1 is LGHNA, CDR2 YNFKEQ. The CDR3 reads CASSRMGTGSGEQYF. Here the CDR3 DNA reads TGTGCCAGCAGCCGCATGGGGACTGGCAGTGGTGAGCAGTACTTC.

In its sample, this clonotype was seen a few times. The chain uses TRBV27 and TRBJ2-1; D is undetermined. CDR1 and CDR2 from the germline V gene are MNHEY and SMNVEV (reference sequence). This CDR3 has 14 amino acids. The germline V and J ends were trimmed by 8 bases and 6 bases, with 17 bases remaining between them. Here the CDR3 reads CASHKTSRANEQFF. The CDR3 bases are TGTGCCAGCCATAAAACTTCTAGGGCCAATGAGCAGTTCTTC.

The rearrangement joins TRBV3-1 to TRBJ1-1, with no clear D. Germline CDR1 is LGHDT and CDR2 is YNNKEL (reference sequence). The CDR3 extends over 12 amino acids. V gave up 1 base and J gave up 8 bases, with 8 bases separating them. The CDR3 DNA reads TGTGCCAGCAGCCAAGGAATAGGAGAAGCTTTCTTT. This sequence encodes CASSQGIGEAFF. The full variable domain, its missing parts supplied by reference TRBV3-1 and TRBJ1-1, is DTAVSQTPKYLVTQMGNDKSIKCEQNLGHDTMYWYKQDSKKFLKIMFSYNNKELIINETVPNRFSPKSPDKAHLNLHINSLELGDSAVYFCASSQGIGEAFFGQGTRLTVV.

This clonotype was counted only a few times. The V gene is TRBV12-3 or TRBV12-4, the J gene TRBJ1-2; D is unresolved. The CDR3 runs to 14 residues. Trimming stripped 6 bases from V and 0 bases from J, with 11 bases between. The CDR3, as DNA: TGTGCCAGCAGCCCTTGGCATTCTAACTATGGCTACACCTTC. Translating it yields CASSPWHSNYGYTF.

CDR3 amino acids: CASSLWQGKSYEQYF. The CDR3 nucleotides are TGCGCCAGCAGCTTGTGGCAGGGCAAGTCCTACGAGCAGTACTTC. The V and J genes are TRBV5-1 and TRBJ2-7; possible D gene TRBD1, 5 bases. The CDR3 is 15 amino acids. With 1 base removed from V and 1 base from J, the gap between germline ends came to 12 bases. CDR1 is SGHRS, CDR2 YFSETQ, per germline.

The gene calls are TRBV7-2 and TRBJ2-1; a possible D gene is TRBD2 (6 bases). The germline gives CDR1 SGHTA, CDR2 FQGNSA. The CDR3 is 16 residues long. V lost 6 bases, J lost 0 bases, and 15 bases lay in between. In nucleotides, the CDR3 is TGTGCCAGCAGTCACGGCGGGGCACCCTCCTACAATGAGCAGTTCTTC. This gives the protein CASSHGGAPSYNEQFF. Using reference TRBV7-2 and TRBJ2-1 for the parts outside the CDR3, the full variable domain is GAGVSQSPSNKVTEKGKDVELRCDPISGHTALYWYRQSLGQGLEFLIYFQGNSAPDKSGLPSDRFSAERTGGSVSTLTIQRTQQEDSAVYLCASSHGGAPSYNEQFFGPGTRLTVL.

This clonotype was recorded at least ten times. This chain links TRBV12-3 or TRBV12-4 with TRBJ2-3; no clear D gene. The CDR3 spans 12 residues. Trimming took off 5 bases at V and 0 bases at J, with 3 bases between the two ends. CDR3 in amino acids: CASSVSTDTQYF. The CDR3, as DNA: TGTGCCAGCAGTGTTAGCACAGATACGCAGTATTTT.

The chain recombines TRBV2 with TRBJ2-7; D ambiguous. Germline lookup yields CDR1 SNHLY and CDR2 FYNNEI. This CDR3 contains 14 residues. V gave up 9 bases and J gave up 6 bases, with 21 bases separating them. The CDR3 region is CASVARSTLSEQYF. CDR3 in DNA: TGTGCCAGTGTTGCTAGGAGTACCCTATCCGAGCAGTACTTC.

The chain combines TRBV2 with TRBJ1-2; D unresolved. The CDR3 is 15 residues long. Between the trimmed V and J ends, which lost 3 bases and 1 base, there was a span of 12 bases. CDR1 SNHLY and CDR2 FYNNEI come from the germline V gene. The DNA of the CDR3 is TGTGCCAGCAGTGAGTTTGGTTACTTTAACTATGGCTACACCTTC. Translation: CASSEFGYFNYGYTF.

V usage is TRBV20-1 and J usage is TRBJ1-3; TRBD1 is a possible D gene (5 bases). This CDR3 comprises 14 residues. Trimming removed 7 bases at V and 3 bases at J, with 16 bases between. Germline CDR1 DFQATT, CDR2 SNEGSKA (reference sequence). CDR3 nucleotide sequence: TGCAGTGGCTCAGTGCAGGGTTTTGGAAACACCATATATTTT. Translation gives CSGSVQGFGNTIYF.

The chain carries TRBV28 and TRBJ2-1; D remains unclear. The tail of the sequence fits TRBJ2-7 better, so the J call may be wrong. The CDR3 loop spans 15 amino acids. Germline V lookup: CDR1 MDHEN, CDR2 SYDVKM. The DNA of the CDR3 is TGTGCCAGCAGTTTATCGCGGTTCACCTACAATGAGCAGTACTTC. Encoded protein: CASSLSRFTYNEQYF.

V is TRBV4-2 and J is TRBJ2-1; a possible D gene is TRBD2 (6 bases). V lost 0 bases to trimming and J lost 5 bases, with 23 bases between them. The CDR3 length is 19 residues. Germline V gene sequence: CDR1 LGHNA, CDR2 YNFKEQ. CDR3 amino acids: CASSQESLTSIDIDNEQFF. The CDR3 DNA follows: TGTGCCAGCAGCCAAGAAAGCCTTACTAGCATTGATATCGACAATGAGCAGTTCTTC.

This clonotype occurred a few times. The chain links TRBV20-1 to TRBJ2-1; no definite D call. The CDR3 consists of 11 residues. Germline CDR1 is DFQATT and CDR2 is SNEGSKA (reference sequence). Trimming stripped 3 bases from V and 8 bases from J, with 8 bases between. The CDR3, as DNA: TGCAGTGCTAGTTCGTCACATGAGCAGTTCTTC. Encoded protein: CSASSSHEQFF.

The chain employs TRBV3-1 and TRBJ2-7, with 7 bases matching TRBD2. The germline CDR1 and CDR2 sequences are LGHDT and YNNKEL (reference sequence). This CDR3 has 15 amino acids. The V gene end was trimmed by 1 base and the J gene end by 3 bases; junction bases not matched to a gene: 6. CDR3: CASSQVPGTNYEQYF. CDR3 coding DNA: TGTGCCAGCAGCCAAGTACCCGGGACTAACTACGAGCAGTACTTC.

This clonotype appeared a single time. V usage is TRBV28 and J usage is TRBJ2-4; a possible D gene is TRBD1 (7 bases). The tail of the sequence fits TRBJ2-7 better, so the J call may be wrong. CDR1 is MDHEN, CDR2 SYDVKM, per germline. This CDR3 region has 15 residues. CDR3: CASTRGEEVSYEQYF. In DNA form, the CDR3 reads TGTGCCAGCACCAGGGGGGAGGAAGTCTCCTACGAGCAGTACTTC.

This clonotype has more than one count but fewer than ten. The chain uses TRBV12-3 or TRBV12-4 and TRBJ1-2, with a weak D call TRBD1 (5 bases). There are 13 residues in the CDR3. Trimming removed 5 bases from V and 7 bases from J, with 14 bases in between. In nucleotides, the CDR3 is TGTGCCAGCAGTCTCCAGGGAAGGAGTGGCTACACCTTC. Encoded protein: CASSLQGRSGYTF.

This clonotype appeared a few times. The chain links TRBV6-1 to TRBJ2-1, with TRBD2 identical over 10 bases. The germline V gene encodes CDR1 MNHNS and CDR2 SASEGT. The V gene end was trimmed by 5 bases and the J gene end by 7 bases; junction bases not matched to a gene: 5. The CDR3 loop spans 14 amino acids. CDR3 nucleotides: TGTGCCAGCAGTCGTAGCGGGGGGCCTAATGAGCAGTTCTTC. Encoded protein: CASSRSGGPNEQFF.

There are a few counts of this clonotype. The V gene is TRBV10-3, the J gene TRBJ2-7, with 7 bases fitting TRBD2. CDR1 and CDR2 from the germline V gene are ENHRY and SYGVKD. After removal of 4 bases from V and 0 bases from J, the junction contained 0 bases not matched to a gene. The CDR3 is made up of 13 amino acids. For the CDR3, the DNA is TGTGCCATCAGTGCGGGGGGCTCCTACGAGCAGTACTTC. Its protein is CAISAGGSYEQYF.